This T cell receptor (beta chain) is from a study of blood T cell repertoires in COVID-19. Profiled with immunoSEQ multiplex PCR; TCRdb holds only in-frame clones, not every one. The repertoire has about 250,000 clones, 75% to 85% of them found once; the top ten carry approximately 8.2%. Self-reported history from a screening survey and questionnaire set each donor's cohort. With V trimmed by 6 bases and J by 4 bases, 9 bases remained unmatched. The CDR3 extends over 15 amino acids. Germline assignment: CDR1 LNHDA and CDR2 SQIVND (reference sequence). V gene TRBV19 combines with J gene TRBJ1-2, with TRBD1 matching over 9 bases. The TCR was taken from a woman between 45 and 65 years old with acute COVID-19. The sample was PBMCs or T cells enriched from blood (not recorded which). The DNA for the CDR3 is TGTGCCAGTAGCCGCCGGGACAGGGACAGCTATGGCTACACCTTC. It yields the protein CASSRRDRDSYGYTF.